The next 20 T cell receptor beta chains were all read from a single sample in a study of Graves' ophthalmopathy and Graves' hyperthyroidism. Transcripts of RNA were the source for amplifying TCR beta CDR3 regions. The workflow started with a first-round RT-PCR run with HTBI primers and then moved on to a second-round multiplex PCR. Via MiXCR, TCRdb re-called the multiplex PCR reads, giving one row per CDR3 protein. This table has tens of thousands of distinct CDR3 sequences, 45% to 60% appearing once. The sample comprised peripheral blood. The source is an adult man with Graves' ophthalmopathy.

This sequence joins TRBV12-2 and TRBJ1-6; the table assigns TRBD1, which was not confirmed against the DNA. TRBV12-2 constitutes a pseudogene. The CDR3 runs 17 residues. The CDR3 nucleotides read TGTGCAAGTCGCTCAAAGGGGTCAGGATCCTATAATTCACCCCTCCACTTT. Its translation is CASRSKGSGSYNSPLHF.

The chain recombines TRBV20-1 with TRBJ2-3, with D possibly called TRBD1 or TRBD2 (5 bases each). Germline V gene data show CDR1 as DFQATT and CDR2 as SNEGSKA (reference sequence). The CDR3 is 14 amino acids. With 3 bases removed from V and 5 bases from J, the gap between germline ends came to 15 bases. CDR3 amino acids: CSASAGRDVDTQYF. In nucleotides, the CDR3 is TGCAGTGCTAGTGCGGGCAGGGATGTAGATACGCAGTATTTT.

This clonotype was counted many times. The chain links TRBV20-1 to TRBJ2-3; 9 nucleotides match TRBD1. J was trimmed by 4 bases and V by 1 base; bases with no gene match: 6. Germline V lookup: CDR1 DFQATT, CDR2 SNEGSKA (reference sequence). The CDR3 sequence is 15 residues long. The CDR3 region is CSARGWGTGPDTQYF. The DNA for the CDR3 is TGCAGTGCTAGAGGGTGGGGGACAGGGCCAGATACGCAGTATTTT.

This clonotype was picked up many times. V gene TRBV6-1 combines with J gene TRBJ2-3; D possibly uses TRBD1 or TRBD2 (6 bases each). The V end was cut by 7 bases, the J end by 2 bases, with 10 bases between. Germline assignment: CDR1 MNHNS and CDR2 SASEGT. The CDR3 is made up of 13 amino acids. The CDR3 spells CASKGGNTDTQYF. Written as DNA, the CDR3 is TGTGCCAGCAAGGGGGGAAACACAGATACGCAGTATTTT.

The gene calls are TRBV14 and TRBJ2-1, with 7 bases aligning to TRBD2. CDR3 length equals 17 residues. The germline CDR1 and CDR2 sequences are SGHDN and FVKESK. J was trimmed by 6 bases and V by 5 bases; bases with no gene match: 16. The CDR3 here is CASSALLGEGAPNEQFF. In nucleotides, the CDR3 is TGTGCCAGCAGCGCCTTATTAGGGGAGGGAGCCCCCAATGAGCAGTTCTTC.

This chain links TRBV2 with TRBJ1-5; 10 bases line up with TRBD1. CDR1 SNHLY and CDR2 FYNNEI come from the germline V gene. This CDR3 region has 15 residues. J lost 5 bases, V lost 5 bases, and 6 bases had no gene match. Written as DNA, the CDR3 is TGTGCCAGCAGTTTGGGACAGGGGAGCGATCAGCCCCAGCATTTT. Amino acids: CASSLGQGSDQPQHF.

Many counts were recorded for this clonotype. The chain uses TRBV5-1 and TRBJ2-1; D ambiguous. The germline CDR1 and CDR2 sequences are SGHRS and YFSETQ. This CDR3 spans 13 amino acids. Trimming removed 1 base at V and 2 bases at J, with 4 bases between. DNA of the CDR3: TGCGCCAGCAGCTTGAGTCCCTACAATGAGCAGTTCTTC. It specifies CASSLSPYNEQFF. Variable domain in full (rest from reference TRBV5-1 and TRBJ2-1): KAGVTQTPRYLIKTRGQQVTLSCSPISGHRSVSWYQQTPGQGLQFLFEYFSETQRNKGNFPGRFSGRQFSNSRSEMNVSTLELGDSALYLCASSLSPYNEQFFGPGTRLTVL.

The CDR3 here is CASSSRGRDTEAFF. Here the CDR3 DNA reads TGTGCCAGCAGCTCGAGGGGTAGGGACACTGAAGCTTTCTTT. The chain couples TRBV5-6 to TRBJ1-1, with D maybe TRBD1 (5 bases). The CDR3 covers 14 residues. Trimming took 3 bases from V and 3 from J, leaving 12 bases between them. Germline assignment: CDR1 SGHDT and CDR2 YYEEEE.

This clonotype qualifies as medium-sized. The chain employs TRBV2 and TRBJ1-2; D call uncertain. Germline-derived CDR1 and CDR2 are SNHLY and FYNNEI. Trimming removed 7 bases at V and 0 bases at J, with 12 bases between. CDR3 size: 14 residues. The CDR3 protein is CASIFAPTNYGYTF. CDR3 bases: TGTGCCAGCATTTTTGCCCCCACTAACTATGGCTACACCTTC.

A note on this clonotype: Relative to the germline gene, one junction end is altered; a read error may explain this. The chain carries TRBV7-2 and TRBJ1-5; D gene ambiguous. CDR1 is SGHTA, CDR2 FQGNSA, per germline. The CDR3 contains 16 residues. In DNA, the CDR3 is TGTGCCAGCAGCTTAGGAAAGGTGTATAGCAATCGGCCCCAGCATTTT. This gives the protein CASSLGKVYSNRPQHF.

This clonotype has only one observation. V and J are TRBV28 and TRBJ2-1; D not resolved. The CDR3 consists of 11 residues. CDR1 is MDHEN, CDR2 SYDVKM, per germline. Trimming took off 6 bases at V and 4 bases at J, with 4 bases between the two ends. In DNA, the CDR3 is TGTGCCAGCAGCCCTTACAATGAGCAGTTCTTC. This codes for CASSPYNEQFF.

Comments on this clonotype: The CDR3 carries no conserved terminal phenylalanine or tryptophan, so it likely arises from a read error. This sequence joins TRBV20-1 and TRBJ2-7; no clear D. The germline V gene encodes CDR1 DFQATT and CDR2 SNEGSKA (reference sequence). The V end lost 2 bases, the J end lost 7 bases, and 9 bases lay between the germline ends. The CDR3 covers 11 residues. This CDR3 reads CSARSSVEQYL. The CDR3 bases are TGCAGTGCTAGAAGTTCCGTGGAGCAGTACCTC.

This clonotype was found once. A read error may account for a junction end that differs from germline. CDR3 in DNA: TGTGCCAGCAGTCCTGGGCAGGGTGAAGCTTTC. Its translation: CASSPGQGEAF. V usage is TRBV12-3 or TRBV12-4 and J usage is TRBJ2-6, with D possibly being TRBD1 (5 bases). There are 11 residues in the CDR3.

This clonotype has ten or more counts. The CDR3, as DNA: TGTGCCAGCATTAGACAGGGGAAGAGCACAGATACGCAGTATTTT. This codes for CASIRQGKSTDTQYF. The chain links TRBV2 to TRBJ2-3, with 8 bases matching TRBD1. Germline V CDR1 and CDR2: SNHLY, FYNNEI. The CDR3 is 15 residues long. The V gene end was trimmed by 7 bases and the J gene end by 0 bases; junction bases not matched to a gene: 6.

This clonotype was seen at least ten times. The chain uses TRBV5-1 and TRBJ2-7; 8 bases line up with TRBD1. Germline V gives CDR1 SGHRS, CDR2 YFSETQ. The ends lost 0 bases at V and 10 bases at J; junction bases unmatched: 3. This CDR3 contains 12 residues. The CDR3 is CASSLDRGKQYV. The CDR3 DNA sequence: TGCGCCAGCAGCTTGGACAGGGGGAAACAGTACGTC.

The table lists this clonotype with many counts. The J gene is TRBJ1-1, the V gene TRBV4-3; D is undetermined. Germline V lookup: CDR1 LGHNA, CDR2 YSLEER. The CDR3 spans 15 residues. Between the trimmed V and J ends, which lost 2 bases and 1 base, there was a span of 11 bases. The CDR3 DNA reads as TGCGCCAGCAGCCAACTTCCATCACCGAACACTGAAGCTTTCTTT. Protein: CASSQLPSPNTEAFF.

This clonotype was observed a handful of times. The rearrangement links TRBV20-1 to TRBJ1-2, with 10 bases aligning to TRBD1. V dropped 1 base and J dropped 8; count of bases not matched to a gene: 4. CDR3 length equals 13 residues. CDR1 DFQATT and CDR2 SNEGSKA come from the germline V gene (reference sequence). The DNA of the CDR3 is TGCAGTGCTAGAGGACAGGGGGCGGGGGGCTACACCTTC. It specifies CSARGQGAGGYTF.

This chain joins TRBV29-1 and TRBJ2-5; D is possibly TRBD2 (6 bases). Trimming removed 1 base from V and 9 bases from J, with 15 bases in between. The CDR3 contains 13 residues. Germline V CDR1 and CDR2: SQVTM, ANQGSEA. CDR3 bases: TGCAGCGTTGAAGGGGGCGGGGTCGAATCCCAGTACTTC. Its protein is CSVEGGGVESQYF.

This clonotype showed up just once. Likely a read error: the CDR3 ends without its conserved phenylalanine or tryptophan. No DNA is shown, since the ends of the CDR3 on it are uncertain; the CDR3 is the one TCRdb lists. This chain connects TRBV10-1 to TRBJ1-4. Germline lookup yields CDR1 WNHNN and CDR2 SYGVQD (reference sequence). The CDR3 numbers 8 amino acids, ends counted. The CDR3 is CASSESKV.

The chain has TRBV12-3 or TRBV12-4 and TRBJ2-5, with D unclear. Trimming pared 7 bases from V and 7 bases from J, leaving 19 bases between. The CDR3 length is 14 residues. The CDR3 DNA is TGTGCCAGCACCTCCGACGGCGTCCCGTCGACCCAGTACTTC. This codes for CASTSDGVPSTQYF.